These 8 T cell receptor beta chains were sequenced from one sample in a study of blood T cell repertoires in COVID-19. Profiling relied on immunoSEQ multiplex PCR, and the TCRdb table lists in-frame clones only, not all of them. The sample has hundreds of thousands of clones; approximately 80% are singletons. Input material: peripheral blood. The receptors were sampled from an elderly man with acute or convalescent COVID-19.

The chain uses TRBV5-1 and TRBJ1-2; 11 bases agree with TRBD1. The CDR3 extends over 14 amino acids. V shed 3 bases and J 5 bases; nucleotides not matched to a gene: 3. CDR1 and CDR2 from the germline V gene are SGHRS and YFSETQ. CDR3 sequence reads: CASSSGTGGYGYTF. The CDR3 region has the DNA TGCGCCAGCAGCTCCGGGACAGGGGGATATGGCTACACCTTC. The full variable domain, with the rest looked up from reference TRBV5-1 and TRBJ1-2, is KAGVTQTPRYLIKTRGQQVTLSCSPISGHRSVSWYQQTPGQGLQFLFEYFSETQRNKGNFPGRFSGRQFSNSRSEMNVSTLELGDSALYLCASSSGTGGYGYTFGSGTRLTVV.

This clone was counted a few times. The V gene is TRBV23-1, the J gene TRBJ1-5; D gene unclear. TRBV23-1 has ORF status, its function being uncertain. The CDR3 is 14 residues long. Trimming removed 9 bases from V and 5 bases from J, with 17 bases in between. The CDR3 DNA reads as TGCGCCAGTGGCCATACAGAGAGAGATCAGCCCCAGCATTTT. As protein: CASGHTERDQPQHF.

The CDR3 DNA follows: TGTGCCAGCAGCCCAGGTCCTCTAGCCAAAAACATTCAGTACTTC. Translated, it gives CASSPGPLAKNIQYF. This sequence joins TRBV7-9 and TRBJ2-4, with D uncertain. V was shortened by 5 bases and J by 0 bases, with 11 bases between the two germline ends. Germline CDR1 is SEHNR and CDR2 is FQNEAQ (reference sequence). This CDR3 contains 15 residues.

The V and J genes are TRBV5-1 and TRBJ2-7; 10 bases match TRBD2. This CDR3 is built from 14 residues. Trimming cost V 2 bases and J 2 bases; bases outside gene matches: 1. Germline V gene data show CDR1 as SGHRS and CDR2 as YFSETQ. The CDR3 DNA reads TGCGCCAGCAGCTTAAGCGGGAGGGCCTACGAGCAGTACTTC. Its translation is CASSLSGRAYEQYF.

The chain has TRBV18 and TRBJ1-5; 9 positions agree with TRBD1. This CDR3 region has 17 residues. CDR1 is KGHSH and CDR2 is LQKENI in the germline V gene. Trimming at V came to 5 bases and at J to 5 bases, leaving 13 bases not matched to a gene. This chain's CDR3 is CASSVVRGQGPDQPQHF. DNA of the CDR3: TGTGCCAGCTCAGTGGTCCGGGGACAGGGTCCCGATCAGCCCCAGCATTTT.

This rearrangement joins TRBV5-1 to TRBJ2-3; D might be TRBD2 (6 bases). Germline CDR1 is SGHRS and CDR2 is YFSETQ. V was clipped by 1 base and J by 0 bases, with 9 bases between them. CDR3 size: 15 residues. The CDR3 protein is CASSLSGPSTDTQYF. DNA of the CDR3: TGCGCCAGCAGCTTGAGCGGGCCAAGCACAGATACGCAGTATTTT.

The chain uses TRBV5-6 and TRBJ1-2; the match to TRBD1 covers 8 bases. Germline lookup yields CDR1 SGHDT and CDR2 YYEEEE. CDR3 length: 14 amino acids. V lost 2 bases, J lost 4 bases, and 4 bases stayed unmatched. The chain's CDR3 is CASSFPGGGYGYTF. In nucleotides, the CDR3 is TGTGCCAGCAGCTTTCCAGGGGGCGGCTATGGCTACACCTTC.

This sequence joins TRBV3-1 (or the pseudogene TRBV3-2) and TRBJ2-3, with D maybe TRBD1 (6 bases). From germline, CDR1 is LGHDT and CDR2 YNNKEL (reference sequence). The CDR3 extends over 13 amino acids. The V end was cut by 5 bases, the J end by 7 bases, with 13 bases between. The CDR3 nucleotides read TGTGCCAGCAGCTCATCCGGGACACATACGCAGTATTTT. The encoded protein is CASSSSGTHTQYF.